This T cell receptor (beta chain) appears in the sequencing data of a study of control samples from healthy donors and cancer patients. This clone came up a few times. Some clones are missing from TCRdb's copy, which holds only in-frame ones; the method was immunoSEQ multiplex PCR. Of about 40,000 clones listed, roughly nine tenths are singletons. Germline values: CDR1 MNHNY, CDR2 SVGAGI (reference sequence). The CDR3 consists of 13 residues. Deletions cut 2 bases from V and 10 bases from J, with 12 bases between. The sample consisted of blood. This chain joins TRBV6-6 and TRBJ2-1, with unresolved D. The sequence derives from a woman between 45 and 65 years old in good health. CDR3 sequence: CASSYNRPDEQFF. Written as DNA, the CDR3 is TGTGCCAGCAGTTACAATCGGCCAGACGAGCAGTTCTTC.